The TCR beta chain under discussion was sequenced for a study of T cell responses to AZD1222 COVID-19 vaccine. Overall study findings and caveats: White British people made up most donors, females outnumbered males, and clonal diversity was possibly underestimated. Reports indicate that nearly half of spike-specific TCRs are directed at unmutated variant regions.

Notes on this clone: Its antigen is unknown.

With 4 bases removed from V and 4 bases from J, the gap between germline ends came to 16 bases. This CDR3 is built from 14 residues. Germline V lookup: CDR1 SQVTM, CDR2 ANQGSEA. Assay: immunoSEQ multiplex PCR; the TCRdb copy retains only in-frame clones and omits some. The table shows about 270,000 clones, with 94% occurring only once. This sequence joins TRBV29-1 and TRBJ1-1; D is possibly TRBD1 (5 bases). This clonotype originated in an adult who received the AZD1222 COVID-19 vaccine. Specimen: peripheral blood, collected 28 days after the second AZD1222 dose. The CDR3 protein is CSVAGQGVGTEAFF. The CDR3 region has the DNA TGCAGCGTTGCGGGTCAGGGAGTCGGCACTGAAGCTTTCTTT.